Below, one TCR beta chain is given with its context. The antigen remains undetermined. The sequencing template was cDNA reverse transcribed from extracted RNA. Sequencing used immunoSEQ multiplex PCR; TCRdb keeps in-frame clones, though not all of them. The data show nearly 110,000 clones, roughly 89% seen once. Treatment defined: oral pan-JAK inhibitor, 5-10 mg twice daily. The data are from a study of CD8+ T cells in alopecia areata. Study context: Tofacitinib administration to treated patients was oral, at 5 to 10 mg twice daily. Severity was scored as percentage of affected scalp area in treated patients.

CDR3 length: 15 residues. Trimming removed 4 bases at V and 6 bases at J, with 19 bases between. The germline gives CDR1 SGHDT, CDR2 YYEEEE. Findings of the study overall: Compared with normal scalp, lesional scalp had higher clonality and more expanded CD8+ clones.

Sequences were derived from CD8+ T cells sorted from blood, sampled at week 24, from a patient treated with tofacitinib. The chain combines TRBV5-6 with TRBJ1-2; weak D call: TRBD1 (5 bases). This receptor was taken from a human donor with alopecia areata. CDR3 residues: CASSPRPGRADGYTF. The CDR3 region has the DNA TGTGCCAGCAGCCCCAGGCCTGGCAGGGCGGATGGCTACACCTTC.